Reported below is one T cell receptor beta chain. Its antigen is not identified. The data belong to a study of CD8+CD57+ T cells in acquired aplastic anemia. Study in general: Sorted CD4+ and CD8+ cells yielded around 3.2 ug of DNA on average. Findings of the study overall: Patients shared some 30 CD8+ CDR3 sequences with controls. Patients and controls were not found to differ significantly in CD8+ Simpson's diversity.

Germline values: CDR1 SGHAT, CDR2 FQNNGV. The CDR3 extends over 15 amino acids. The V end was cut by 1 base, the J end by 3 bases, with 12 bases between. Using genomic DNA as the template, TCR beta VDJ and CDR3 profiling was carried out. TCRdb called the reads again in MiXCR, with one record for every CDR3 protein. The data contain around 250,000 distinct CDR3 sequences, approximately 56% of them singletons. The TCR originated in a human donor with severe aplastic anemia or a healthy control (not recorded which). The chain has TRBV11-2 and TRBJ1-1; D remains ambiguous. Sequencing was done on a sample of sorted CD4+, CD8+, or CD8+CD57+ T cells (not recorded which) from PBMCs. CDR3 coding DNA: TGTGCCAGCAGCTTAGTAGAAGGGATGGACACTGAAGCTTTCTTT. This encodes CASSLVEGMDTEAFF.